The 11 T cell receptor beta chains in this list originate from one sample, sequenced in a study of blood T cell repertoires in COVID-19. Some clones are missing from TCRdb's copy, which holds only in-frame ones; the method was immunoSEQ multiplex PCR. The table has 120,000 or so clones, over 75% seen once. The sample taken for sequencing was peripheral blood. The source of these receptors is a man aged 25-45 years with COVID-19, enrolled during active disease.

V usage is TRBV10-3 and J usage is TRBJ2-7; possible D gene TRBD2, 6 bases. From germline, CDR1 is ENHRY and CDR2 SYGVKD. The CDR3 length is 11 residues. Trimming pared 6 bases from V and 5 bases from J, leaving 8 bases between. In DNA form, the CDR3 reads TGTGCCATCAGCCTAGCGAACGAGCAGTACTTC. As protein: CAISLANEQYF.

J is TRBJ2-7 and V is TRBV6-6, with 10 nucleotides matching TRBD1. Germline-derived CDR1 and CDR2 are MNHNY and SVGAGI (reference sequence). The CDR3 covers 15 residues. J was trimmed by 5 bases and V by 6 bases; bases with no gene match: 10. The CDR3 nucleotides read TGTGCCAGCAGATCACCCGGGACAGGGGACCACGAGCAGTACTTC. This encodes CASRSPGTGDHEQYF.

V is TRBV6-6 and J is TRBJ2-1; 7 bases are shared with TRBD1. Germline V gene sequence: CDR1 MNHNY, CDR2 SVGAGI (reference sequence). V dropped 0 bases and J dropped 8; count of bases not matched to a gene: 10. The CDR3 covers 16 residues. The CDR3 DNA follows: TGTGCCAGCAGTTACTCCAGACAGGGATTGATCGATGAGCAGTTCTTC. Amino acid sequence: CASSYSRQGLIDEQFF.

The V gene is TRBV7-3, the J gene TRBJ2-5; D might be TRBD1 (6 bases). CDR1 is SGHTA, CDR2 FQGTGA, per germline. Trimming removed 4 bases at V and 4 bases at J, with 10 bases between. The CDR3 contains 13 residues. CDR3 nucleotide sequence: TGTGCCAGCAGCTCAGGGGTTGGAGAGACCCAGTACTTC. This codes for CASSSGVGETQYF.

The CDR3 spells CASSSPGLSSYEQYF. In nucleotides, the CDR3 is TGCGCCAGCAGCTCGCCGGGACTCTCCTCCTACGAGCAGTACTTC. This rearrangement joins TRBV5-1 to TRBJ2-7; D might be TRBD2 (6 bases). Germline CDR1 SGHRS, CDR2 YFSETQ. The V gene lost 3 bases and the J gene lost 0 bases, with 13 bases spanning the gap. The CDR3 is 15 residues long.

This chain uses TRBV24-1 with TRBJ2-2; TRBD2 aligns across 16 bases. This CDR3 contains 19 residues. Germline CDR1 reads KGHDR; CDR2 reads SFDVKD. V lost 7 bases to trimming and J lost 5 bases; unmatched junction nucleotides: 12. CDR3 nucleotides: TGTGCCACCAGCCCAACCGCGGGACTAGCGGGAGGGTGGACCGGGGAGCTGTTTTTT. Residues: CATSPTAGLAGGWTGELFF.

This clone appeared a few times. The chain employs TRBV19 and TRBJ1-2; D unclear. Deletions cut 7 bases from V and 8 bases from J, with 20 bases between. The CDR3 has 14 residues. Germline CDR1 LNHDA, CDR2 SQIVND (reference sequence). The CDR3: CASIASKPSGGYTF. DNA for the CDR3: TGTGCCAGTATAGCATCAAAGCCCAGCGGAGGCTACACCTTC. The full variable domain, its missing parts supplied by reference TRBV19 and TRBJ1-2, is DGGITQSPKYLFRKEGQNVTLSCEQNLNHDAMYWYRQDPGQGLRLIYYSQIVNDFQKGDIAEGYSVSREKKESFPLTVTSAQKNPTAFYLCASIASKPSGGYTFGSGTRLTVV.

This rearrangement joins TRBV6-6 to TRBJ2-1, with 8 bases fitting TRBD2. The trim removed 6 bases at V and 6 bases at J, leaving 10 bases unmatched. In germline, CDR1 is MNHNY, CDR2 SVGAGI (reference sequence). The CDR3 runs to 15 residues. The CDR3 region has the DNA TGTGCCAGCAGCCCCGGGGTAGCGGGGCCCAATGAGCAGTTCTTC. Amino acids: CASSPGVAGPNEQFF.

The chain recombines TRBV4-1 with TRBJ1-4; unclear D gene. The V end lost 5 bases, the J end lost 0 bases, and 22 bases lay between the germline ends. The CDR3 totals 19 residues. Germline CDR1 reads MGHRA; CDR2 reads YSYEKL. The CDR3 DNA is TGCGCCAGCAGCTCTCCTATAGCGGGTATTCCTGCAACTAATGAAAAACTGTTTTTT. Translated, it gives CASSSPIAGIPATNEKLFF.

V and J are TRBV6-6 and TRBJ1-6; D might be TRBD1 (6 bases). V was pared by 6 bases and J by 8 bases, with 23 bases between. The CDR3 length is 17 residues. CDR1 MNHNY and CDR2 SVGAGI come from the germline V gene (reference sequence). The CDR3 sequence: CASSRNPSSRGYSPLHF. The DNA of the CDR3 is TGTGCCAGCAGCCGAAACCCCAGCAGCAGGGGTTATTCACCCCTCCACTTT.

The chain carries TRBV29-1 and TRBJ2-7, with TRBD2 matching 8 bases. There are 12 residues in the CDR3. Germline values: CDR1 SQVTM, CDR2 ANQGSEA. The trim removed 7 bases at V and 3 bases at J, leaving 5 bases unmatched. The CDR3 region is CSASGRGYEQYF. The DNA of the CDR3 is TGCAGCGCCTCCGGGAGGGGCTACGAGCAGTACTTC.